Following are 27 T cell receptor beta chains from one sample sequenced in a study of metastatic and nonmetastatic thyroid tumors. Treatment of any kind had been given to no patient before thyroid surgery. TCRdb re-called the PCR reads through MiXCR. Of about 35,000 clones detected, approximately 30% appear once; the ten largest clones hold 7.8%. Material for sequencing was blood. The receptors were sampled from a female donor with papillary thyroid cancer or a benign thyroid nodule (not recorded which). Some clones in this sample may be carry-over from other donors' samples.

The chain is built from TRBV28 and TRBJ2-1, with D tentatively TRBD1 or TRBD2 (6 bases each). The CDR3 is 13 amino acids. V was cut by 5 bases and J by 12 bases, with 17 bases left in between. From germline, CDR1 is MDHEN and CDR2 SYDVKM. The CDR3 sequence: CASSPRDTVAQFF. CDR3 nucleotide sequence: TGTGCCAGCAGTCCGCGGGACACGGTAGCGCAGTTCTTC.

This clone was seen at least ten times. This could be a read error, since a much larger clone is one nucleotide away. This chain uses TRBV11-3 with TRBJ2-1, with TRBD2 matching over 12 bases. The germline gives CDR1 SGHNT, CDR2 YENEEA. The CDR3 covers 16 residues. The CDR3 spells CAGSSTSGSSYNEQFF. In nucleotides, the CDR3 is TGTGCCGGCAGTTCGACTAGCGGGAGCTCCTACAATGAGCAGTTCTTC.

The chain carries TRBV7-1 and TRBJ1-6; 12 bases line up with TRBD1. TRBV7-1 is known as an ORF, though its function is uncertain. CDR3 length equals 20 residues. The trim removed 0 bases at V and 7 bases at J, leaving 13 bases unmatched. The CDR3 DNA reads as TGTGCCAGCAGCTCAGCCCCGGGACAGGGGGCTTTTCTTGGGAATTCACCCCTCCACTTT. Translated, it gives CASSSAPGQGAFLGNSPLHF.

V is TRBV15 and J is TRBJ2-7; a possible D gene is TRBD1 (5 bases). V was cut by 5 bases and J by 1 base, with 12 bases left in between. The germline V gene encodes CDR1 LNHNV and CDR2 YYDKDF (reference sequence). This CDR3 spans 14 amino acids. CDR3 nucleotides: TGTGCCACCAGCCGTGACAGAAATTCCTACGAGCAGTACTTC. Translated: CATSRDRNSYEQYF.

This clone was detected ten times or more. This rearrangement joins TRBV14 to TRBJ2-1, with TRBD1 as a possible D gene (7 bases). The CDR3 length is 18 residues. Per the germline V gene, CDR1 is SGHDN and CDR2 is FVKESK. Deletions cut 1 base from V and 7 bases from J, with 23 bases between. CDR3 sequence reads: CASSQVYTGAGRGNEQFF. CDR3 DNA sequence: TGTGCCAGCAGCCAAGTTTATACAGGGGCCGGCCGGGGGAATGAGCAGTTCTTC. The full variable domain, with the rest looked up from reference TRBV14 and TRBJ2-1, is EAGVTQFPSHSVIEKGQTVTLRCDPISGHDNLYWYRRVMGKEIKFLLHFVKESKQDESGMPNNRFLAERTGGTYSTLKVQPAELEDSGVYFCASSQVYTGAGRGNEQFFGPGTRLTVL.

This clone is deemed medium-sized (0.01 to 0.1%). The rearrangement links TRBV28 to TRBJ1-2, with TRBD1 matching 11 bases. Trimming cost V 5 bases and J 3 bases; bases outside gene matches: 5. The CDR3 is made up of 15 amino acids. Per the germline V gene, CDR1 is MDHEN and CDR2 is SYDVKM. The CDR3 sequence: CASSGQGANDYGYTF. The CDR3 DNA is TGTGCCAGCAGTGGACAGGGGGCGAATGACTATGGCTACACCTTC.

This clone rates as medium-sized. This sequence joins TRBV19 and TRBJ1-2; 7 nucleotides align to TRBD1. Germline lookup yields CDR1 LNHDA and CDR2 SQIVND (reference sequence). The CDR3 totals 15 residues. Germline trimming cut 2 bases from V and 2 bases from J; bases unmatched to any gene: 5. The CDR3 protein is CASSIQAGQNYGYTF. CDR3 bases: TGTGCCAGTAGTATACAGGCGGGACAGAACTATGGCTACACCTTC.

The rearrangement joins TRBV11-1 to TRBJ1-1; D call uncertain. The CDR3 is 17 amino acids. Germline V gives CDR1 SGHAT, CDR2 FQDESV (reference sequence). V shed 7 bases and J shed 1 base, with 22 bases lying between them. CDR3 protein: CASIRNAGFLGNTEAFF. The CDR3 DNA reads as TGTGCCAGCATCCGTAACGCAGGTTTCTTGGGGAACACTGAAGCTTTCTTT.

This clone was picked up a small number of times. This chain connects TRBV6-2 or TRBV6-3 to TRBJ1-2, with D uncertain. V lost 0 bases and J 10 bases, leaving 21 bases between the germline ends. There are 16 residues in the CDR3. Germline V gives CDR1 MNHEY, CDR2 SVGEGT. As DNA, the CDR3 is TGTGCCAGCAGTTACTCTATAAACGCCGCCCCGGGTGTCTACACCTTC. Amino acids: CASSYSINAAPGVYTF.

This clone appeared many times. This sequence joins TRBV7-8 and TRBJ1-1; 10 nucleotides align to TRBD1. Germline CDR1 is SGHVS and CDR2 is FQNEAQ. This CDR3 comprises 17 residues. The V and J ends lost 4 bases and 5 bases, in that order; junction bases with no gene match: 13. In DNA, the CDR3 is TGTGCCAGCAGCTACCTGACAGGGGGCGCAGTGCTGACTGAAGCTTTCTTT. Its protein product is CASSYLTGGAVLTEAFF. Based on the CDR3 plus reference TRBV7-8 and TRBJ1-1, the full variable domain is GAGVSQSPRYKVAKRGQDVALRCDPISGHVSLFWYQQALGQGPEFLTYFQNEAQLDKSGLPSDRFFAERPEGSVSTLKIQRTQQEDSAVYLCASSYLTGGAVLTEAFFGQGTRLTVV.

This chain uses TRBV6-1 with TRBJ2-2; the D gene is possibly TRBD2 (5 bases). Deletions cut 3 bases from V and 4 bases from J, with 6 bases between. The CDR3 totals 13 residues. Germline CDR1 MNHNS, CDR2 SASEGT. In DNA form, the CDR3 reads TGTGCCAGCAGTGACACTAGCACCGGGGAGCTGTTTTTT. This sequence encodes CASSDTSTGELFF.

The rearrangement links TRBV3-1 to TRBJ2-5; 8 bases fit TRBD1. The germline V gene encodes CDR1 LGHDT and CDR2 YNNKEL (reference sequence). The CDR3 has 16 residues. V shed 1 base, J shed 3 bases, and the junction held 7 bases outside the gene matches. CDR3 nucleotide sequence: TGTGCCAGCAGCCAAGTCCTTTGGACAGGGAAAGAGACCCAGTACTTC. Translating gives CASSQVLWTGKETQYF.

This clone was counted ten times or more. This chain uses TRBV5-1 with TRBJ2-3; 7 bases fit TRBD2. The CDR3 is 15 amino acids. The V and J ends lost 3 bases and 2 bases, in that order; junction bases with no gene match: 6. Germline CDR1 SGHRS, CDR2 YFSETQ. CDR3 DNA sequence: TGCGCCAGCAGCTGGGGGGGGGTCGACACAGATACGCAGTATTTT. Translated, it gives CASSWGGVDTDTQYF.

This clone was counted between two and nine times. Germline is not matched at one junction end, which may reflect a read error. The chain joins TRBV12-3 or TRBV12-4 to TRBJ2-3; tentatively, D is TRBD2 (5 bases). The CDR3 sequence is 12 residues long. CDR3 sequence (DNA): TGTGCCATCAGTCCCCTCGGACGGGAACCGAATTTT. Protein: CAISPLGREPNF.

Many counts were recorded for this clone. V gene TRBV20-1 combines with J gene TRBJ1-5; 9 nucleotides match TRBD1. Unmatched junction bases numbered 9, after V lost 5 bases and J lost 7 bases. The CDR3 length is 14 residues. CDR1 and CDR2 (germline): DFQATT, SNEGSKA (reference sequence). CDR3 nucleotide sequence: TGCAGTGCTTTTCGGGGGACAGGGAGACAGCCCCAGCATTTT. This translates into CSAFRGTGRQPQHF.

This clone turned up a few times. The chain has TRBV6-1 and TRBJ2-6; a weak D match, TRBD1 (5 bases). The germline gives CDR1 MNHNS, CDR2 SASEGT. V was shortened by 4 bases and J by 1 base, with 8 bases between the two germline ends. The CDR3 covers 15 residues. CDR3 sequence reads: CASSAKGSGANVLTF. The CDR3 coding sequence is TGTGCCAGCAGTGCAAAGGGGTCTGGGGCCAACGTCCTGACTTTC.

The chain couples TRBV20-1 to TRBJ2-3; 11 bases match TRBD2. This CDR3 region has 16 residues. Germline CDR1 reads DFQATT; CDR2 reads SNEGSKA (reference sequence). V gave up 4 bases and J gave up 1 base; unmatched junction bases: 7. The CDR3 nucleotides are TGCAGTGCTACTAGCGGGGGGCCGGGGCGCACAGATACGCAGTATTTT. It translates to CSATSGGPGRTDTQYF.

The CDR3 DNA sequence: TGTGCCAGCAGCGTAGAGGGTGCAGACACCATATATTTT. The encoded protein is CASSVEGADTIYF. The V and J genes are TRBV9 and TRBJ1-3; D gene unclear. The CDR3 is 13 residues long. Deletions cut 0 bases from V and 8 bases from J, with 9 bases between. The germline V gene has CDR1 SGDLS and CDR2 YYNGEE.

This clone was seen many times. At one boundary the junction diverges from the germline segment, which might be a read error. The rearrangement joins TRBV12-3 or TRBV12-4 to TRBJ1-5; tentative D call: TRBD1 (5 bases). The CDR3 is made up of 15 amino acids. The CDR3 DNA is TGTGCCAGCAGTTTGGCGGGGGGAGACGGTCAGCTCCAGCATTTT. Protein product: CASSLAGGDGQLQHF.

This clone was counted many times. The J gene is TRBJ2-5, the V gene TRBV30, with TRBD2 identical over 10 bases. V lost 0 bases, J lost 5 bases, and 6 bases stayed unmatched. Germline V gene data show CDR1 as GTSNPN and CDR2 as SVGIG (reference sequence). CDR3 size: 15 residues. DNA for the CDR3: TGTGCCTGGAGTGTGGCTAGCGGGAGTTTGGAGACCCAGTACTTC. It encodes CAWSVASGSLETQYF.

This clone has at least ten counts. The CDR3 here is CASSLFPGAEEQETQYF. CDR3 nucleotide sequence: TGTGCCAGCAGCTTATTTCCTGGTGCCGAGGAACAAGAGACCCAGTACTTC. This chain uses TRBV7-9 with TRBJ2-5, with no clear D. The germline CDR1 and CDR2 sequences are SEHNR and FQNEAQ (reference sequence). The CDR3 runs 17 residues. V lost 2 bases and J lost 2, with 18 bases in between. Combining the CDR3 with reference TRBV7-9 and TRBJ2-5 gives the whole variable domain DTGVSQNPRHKITKRGQNVTFRCDPISEHNRLYWYRQTLGQGPEFLTYFQNEAQLEKSRLLSDRFSAERPKGSFSTLEIQRTEQGDSAMYLCASSLFPGAEEQETQYFGPGTRLLVL.

CDR3 in amino acids: CASSPGGTVVTDTQYF. The CDR3 DNA sequence: TGCGCCAGCAGCCCAGGCGGGACAGTGGTCACAGATACGCAGTATTTT. The V and J genes are TRBV5-1 and TRBJ2-3; maybe TRBD1 (7 bases). This CDR3 comprises 16 residues. CDR1 SGHRS and CDR2 YFSETQ come from the germline V gene. V was clipped by 4 bases and J by 2 bases, with 17 bases between them.

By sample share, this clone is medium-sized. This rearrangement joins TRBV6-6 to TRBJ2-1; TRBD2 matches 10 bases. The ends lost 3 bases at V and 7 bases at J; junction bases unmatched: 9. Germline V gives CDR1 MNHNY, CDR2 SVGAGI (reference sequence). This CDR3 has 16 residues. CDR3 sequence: CASSYHLAGVHNEQFF. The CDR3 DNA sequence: TGTGCCAGCAGTTATCACCTAGCGGGAGTACATAATGAGCAGTTCTTC.

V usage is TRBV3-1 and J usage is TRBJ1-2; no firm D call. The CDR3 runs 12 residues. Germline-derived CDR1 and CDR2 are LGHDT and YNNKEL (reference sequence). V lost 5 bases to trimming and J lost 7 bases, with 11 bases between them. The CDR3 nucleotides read TGTGCCAGCAGCGACCCCCGCAGTGGCTACACCTTC. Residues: CASSDPRSGYTF. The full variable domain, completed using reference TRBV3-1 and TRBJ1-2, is DTAVSQTPKYLVTQMGNDKSIKCEQNLGHDTMYWYKQDSKKFLKIMFSYNNKELIINETVPNRFSPKSPDKAHLNLHINSLELGDSAVYFCASSDPRSGYTFGSGTRLTVV.

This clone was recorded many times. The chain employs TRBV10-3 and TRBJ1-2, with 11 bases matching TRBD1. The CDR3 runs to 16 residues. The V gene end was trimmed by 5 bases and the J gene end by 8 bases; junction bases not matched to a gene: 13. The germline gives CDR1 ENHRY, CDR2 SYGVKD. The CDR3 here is CAISPQGDRGMRGYTF. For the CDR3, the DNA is TGTGCCATCAGTCCCCAGGGGGACAGGGGGATGAGAGGCTACACCTTC.

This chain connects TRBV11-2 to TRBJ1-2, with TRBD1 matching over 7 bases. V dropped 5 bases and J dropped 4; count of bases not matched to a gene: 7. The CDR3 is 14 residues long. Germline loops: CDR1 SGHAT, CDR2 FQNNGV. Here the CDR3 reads CASSEVGDSYGYTF. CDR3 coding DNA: TGTGCCAGCAGCGAGGTGGGGGACAGCTATGGCTACACCTTC. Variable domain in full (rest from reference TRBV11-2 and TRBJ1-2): EAGVAQSPRYKIIEKRQSVAFWCNPISGHATLYWYQQILGQGPKLLIQFQNNGVVDDSQLPKDRFSAERLKGVDSTLKIQPAKLEDSAVYLCASSEVGDSYGYTFGSGTRLTVV.

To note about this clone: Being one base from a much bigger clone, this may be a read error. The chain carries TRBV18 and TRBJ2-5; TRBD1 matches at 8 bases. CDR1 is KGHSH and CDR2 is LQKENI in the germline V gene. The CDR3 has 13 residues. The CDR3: CASSTDRVETQHF. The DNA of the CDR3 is TGTGCCAGCTCGACGGACAGGGTAGAGACCCAGCACTTC.